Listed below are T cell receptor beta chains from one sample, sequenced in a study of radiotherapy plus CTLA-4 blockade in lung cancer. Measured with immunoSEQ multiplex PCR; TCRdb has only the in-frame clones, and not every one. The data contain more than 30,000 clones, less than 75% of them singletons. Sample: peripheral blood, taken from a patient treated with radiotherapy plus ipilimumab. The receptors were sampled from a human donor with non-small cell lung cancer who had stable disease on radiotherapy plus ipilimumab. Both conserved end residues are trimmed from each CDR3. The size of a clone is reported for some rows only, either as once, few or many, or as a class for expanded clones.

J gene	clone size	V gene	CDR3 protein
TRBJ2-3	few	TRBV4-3	ASSQDPIAASTDTQY
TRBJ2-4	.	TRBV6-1	ASSEIAGGGGKNIQY
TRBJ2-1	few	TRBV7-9	ASAVAGPYNEQF
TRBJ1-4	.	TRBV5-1	ATRGGSNEKLF
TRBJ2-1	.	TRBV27	ASSLFMAAYNEQF
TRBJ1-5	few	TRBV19	ATGGRRSASNQPQH
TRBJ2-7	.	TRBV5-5	ASSLGAGTYEQY
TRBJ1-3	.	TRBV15	ATSRDPLQGRGPGNTIY
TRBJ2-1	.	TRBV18	ASSPPDRARF
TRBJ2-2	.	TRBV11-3	ASSLDLDTGELF
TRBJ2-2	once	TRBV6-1	ASSEQGRNTGELF
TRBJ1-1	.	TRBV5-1	ASSKEGNGNTEAF
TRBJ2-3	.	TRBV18	ASSPNTDTQY
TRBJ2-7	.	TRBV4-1	ASSHGQGGTYEQY
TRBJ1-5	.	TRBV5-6	ASSLGGYSGVIGQH
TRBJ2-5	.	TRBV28	ASSLMGGNFQETQY
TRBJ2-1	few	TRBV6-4	ASDLTSGTSGNNEQF
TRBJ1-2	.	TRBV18	ASSPNRGNGYT